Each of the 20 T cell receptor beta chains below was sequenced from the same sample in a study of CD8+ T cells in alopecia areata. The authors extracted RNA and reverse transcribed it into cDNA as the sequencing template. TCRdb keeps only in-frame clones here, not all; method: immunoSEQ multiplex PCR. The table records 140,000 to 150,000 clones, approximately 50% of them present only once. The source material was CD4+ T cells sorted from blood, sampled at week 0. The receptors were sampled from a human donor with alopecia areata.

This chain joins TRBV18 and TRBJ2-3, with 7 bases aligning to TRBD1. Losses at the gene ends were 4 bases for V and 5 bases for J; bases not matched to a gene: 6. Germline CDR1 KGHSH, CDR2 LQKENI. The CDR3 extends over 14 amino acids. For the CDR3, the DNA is TGTGCCAGCTCACGGGACAGAAAGGAAGATACGCAGTATTTT. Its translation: CASSRDRKEDTQYF.

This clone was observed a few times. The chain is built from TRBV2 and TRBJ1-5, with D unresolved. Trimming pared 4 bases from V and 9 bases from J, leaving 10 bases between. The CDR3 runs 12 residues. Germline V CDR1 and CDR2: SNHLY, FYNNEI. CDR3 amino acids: CASSAPPGPQHF. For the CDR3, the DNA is TGTGCCAGCAGTGCCCCCCCTGGGCCCCAGCATTTT.

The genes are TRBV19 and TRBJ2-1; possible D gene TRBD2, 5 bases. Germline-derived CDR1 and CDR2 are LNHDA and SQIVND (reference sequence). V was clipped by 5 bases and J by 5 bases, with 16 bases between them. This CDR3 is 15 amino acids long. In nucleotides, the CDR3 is TGTGCCAGTAGTTATAGCGAGAACCCCCACAATGAGCAGTTCTTC. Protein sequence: CASSYSENPHNEQFF. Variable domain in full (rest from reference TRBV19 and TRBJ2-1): DGGITQSPKYLFRKEGQNVTLSCEQNLNHDAMYWYRQDPGQGLRLIYYSQIVNDFQKGDIAEGYSVSREKKESFPLTVTSAQKNPTAFYLCASSYSENPHNEQFFGPGTRLTVL.

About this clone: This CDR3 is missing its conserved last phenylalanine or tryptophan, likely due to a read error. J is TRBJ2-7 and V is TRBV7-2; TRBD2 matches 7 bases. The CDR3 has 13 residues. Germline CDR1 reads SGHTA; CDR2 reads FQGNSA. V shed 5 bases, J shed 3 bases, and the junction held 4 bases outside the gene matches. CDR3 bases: TGTGCCAGCAGCCCAGGACTAGGCTACGAGCAGTACCTC. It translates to CASSPGLGYEQYL.

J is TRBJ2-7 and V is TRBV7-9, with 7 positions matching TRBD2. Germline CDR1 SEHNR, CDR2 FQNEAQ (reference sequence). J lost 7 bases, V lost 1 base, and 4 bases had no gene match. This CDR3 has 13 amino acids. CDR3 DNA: TGTGCCAGCAGCTTAGTTTTGCGGGGGGAGCAGTACTTC. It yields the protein CASSLVLRGEQYF.

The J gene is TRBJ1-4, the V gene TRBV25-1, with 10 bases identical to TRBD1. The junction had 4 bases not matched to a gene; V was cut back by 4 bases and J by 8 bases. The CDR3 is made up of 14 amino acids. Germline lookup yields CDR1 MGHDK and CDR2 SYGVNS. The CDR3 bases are TGTGCCAGCAGTGCGGGACAGGGGTACGAAAAACTGTTTTTT. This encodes CASSAGQGYEKLFF.

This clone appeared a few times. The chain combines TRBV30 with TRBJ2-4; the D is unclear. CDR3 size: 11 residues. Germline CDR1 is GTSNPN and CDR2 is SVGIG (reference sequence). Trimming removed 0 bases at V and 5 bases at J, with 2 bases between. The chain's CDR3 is CAWSVQNIQYF. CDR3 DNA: TGTGCCTGGAGTGTTCAAAACATTCAGTACTTC.

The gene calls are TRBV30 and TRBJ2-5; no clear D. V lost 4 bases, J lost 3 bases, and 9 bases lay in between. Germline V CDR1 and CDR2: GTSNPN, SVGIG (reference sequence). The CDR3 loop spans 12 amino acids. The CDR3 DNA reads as TGTGCCTGGACCCCCAATGAAGAGACCCAGTACTTC. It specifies CAWTPNEETQYF.

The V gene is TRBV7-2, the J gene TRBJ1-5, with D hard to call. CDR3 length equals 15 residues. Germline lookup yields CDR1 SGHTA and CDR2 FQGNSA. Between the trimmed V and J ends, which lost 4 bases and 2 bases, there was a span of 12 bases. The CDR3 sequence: CASSSQGSGNQPQHF. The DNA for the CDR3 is TGTGCCAGCAGCTCGCAAGGATCGGGCAATCAGCCCCAGCATTTT. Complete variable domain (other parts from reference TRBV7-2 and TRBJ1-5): GAGVSQSPSNKVTEKGKDVELRCDPISGHTALYWYRQSLGQGLEFLIYFQGNSAPDKSGLPSDRFSAERTGGSVSTLTIQRTQQEDSAVYLCASSSQGSGNQPQHFGDGTRLSIL.

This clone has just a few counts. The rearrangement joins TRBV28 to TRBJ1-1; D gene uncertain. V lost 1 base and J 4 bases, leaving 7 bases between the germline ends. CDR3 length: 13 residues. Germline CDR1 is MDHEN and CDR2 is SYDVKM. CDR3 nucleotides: TGTGCCAGCAGTTTATTAGGGAGCACTGAAGCTTTCTTT. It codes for CASSLLGSTEAFF.

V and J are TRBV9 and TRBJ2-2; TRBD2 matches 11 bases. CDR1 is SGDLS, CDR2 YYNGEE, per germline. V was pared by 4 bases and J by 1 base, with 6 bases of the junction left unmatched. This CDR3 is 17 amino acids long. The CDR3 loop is CASSSPGLAGNTGELFF. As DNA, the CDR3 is TGTGCCAGCAGCTCCCCAGGACTAGCGGGGAACACCGGGGAGCTGTTTTTT.

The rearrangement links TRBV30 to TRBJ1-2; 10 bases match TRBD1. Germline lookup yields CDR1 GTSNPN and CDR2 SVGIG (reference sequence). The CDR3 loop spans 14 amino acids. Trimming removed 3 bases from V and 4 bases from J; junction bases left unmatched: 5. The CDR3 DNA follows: TGTGCCTGGAGCAGACAGGGGGCTGGCTATGGCTACACCTTC. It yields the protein CAWSRQGAGYGYTF.

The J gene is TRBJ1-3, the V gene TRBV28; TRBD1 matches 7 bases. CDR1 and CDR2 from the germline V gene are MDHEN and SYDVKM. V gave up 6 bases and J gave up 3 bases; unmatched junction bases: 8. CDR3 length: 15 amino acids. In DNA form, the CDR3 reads TGTGCCAGCAGAACAGGGGAGCAAAGTGGAAACACCATATATTTT. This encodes CASRTGEQSGNTIYF.

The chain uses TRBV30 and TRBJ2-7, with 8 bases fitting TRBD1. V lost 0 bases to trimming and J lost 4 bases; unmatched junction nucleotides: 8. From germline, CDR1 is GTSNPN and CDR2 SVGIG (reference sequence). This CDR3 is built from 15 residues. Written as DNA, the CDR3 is TGTGCCTGGAGTGTAGGTCCAGGGGGCATGTACGAGCAGTACTTC. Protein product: CAWSVGPGGMYEQYF.

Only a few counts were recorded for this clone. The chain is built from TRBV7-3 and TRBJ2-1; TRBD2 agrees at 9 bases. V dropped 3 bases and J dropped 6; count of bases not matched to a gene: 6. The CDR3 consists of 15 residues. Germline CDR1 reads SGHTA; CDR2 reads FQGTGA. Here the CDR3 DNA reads TGTGCCAGCAGCTTTCAAGCGGGAGGTCTCAATGAGCAGTTCTTC. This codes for CASSFQAGGLNEQFF.

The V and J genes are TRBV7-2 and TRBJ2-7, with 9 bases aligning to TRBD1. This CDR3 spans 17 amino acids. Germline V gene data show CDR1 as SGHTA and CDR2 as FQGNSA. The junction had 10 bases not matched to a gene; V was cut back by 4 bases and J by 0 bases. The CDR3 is CASSSLGGQGSSYEQYF. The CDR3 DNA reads TGTGCCAGCAGCTCCCTGGGGGGACAGGGCAGCTCCTACGAGCAGTACTTC.

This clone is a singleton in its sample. The CDR3 sequence is CASSQRTSALGGEQFF. The CDR3 bases are TGTGCCAGCAGCCAAAGGACTAGCGCTTTAGGTGGTGAGCAGTTCTTC. The chain has TRBV4-2 and TRBJ2-1, with 9 bases aligning to TRBD2. CDR1 is LGHNA, CDR2 YNFKEQ, per germline. With V trimmed by 2 bases and J by 9 bases, 11 bases remained unmatched. The CDR3 is 16 residues long.

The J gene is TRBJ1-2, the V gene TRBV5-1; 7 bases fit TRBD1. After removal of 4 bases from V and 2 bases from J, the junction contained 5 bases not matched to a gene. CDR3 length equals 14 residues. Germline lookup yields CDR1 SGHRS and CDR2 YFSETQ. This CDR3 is CASSPRTGNYGYTF. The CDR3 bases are TGCGCCAGCAGCCCTCGGACAGGAAACTATGGCTACACCTTC.

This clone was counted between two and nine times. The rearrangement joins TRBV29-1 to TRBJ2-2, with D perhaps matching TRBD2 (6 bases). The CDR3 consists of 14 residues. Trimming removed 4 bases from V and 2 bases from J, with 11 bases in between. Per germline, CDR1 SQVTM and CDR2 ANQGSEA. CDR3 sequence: CSVAGTLNTGELFF. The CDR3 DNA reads TGCAGCGTTGCCGGGACTTTAAACACCGGGGAGCTGTTTTTT.

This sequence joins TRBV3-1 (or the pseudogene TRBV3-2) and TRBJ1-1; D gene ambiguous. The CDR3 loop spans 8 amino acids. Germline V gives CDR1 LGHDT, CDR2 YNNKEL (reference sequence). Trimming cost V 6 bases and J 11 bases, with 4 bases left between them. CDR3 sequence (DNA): TGTGCCAGCAGATGGGCTTTCTTT. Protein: CASRWAFF.